This T cell receptor beta chain was documented in a study of cytomegalovirus exposure and HLA in healthy donors. Study details: Among the roughly 380 donors who were genotyped, 81% fell in the genetic ancestry cluster that is associated with self-reported Caucasian donors.

These donors counted as nominally healthy when sampled, but unrecorded immune exposures were likely. With 60 Vbeta and 13 Jbeta primers, the PCR was carried out. TCRdb's copy holds only in-frame clones and misses some; the assay was immunoSEQ multiplex PCR. Its table lists about 160,000 clones. Points from the study as a whole: In a later analysis, parvovirus B19, influenza, CMV and Epstein-Barr virus appeared linked to several top co-occurrence clusters. V- and J-gene trimming of TCR beta was linked (in a later analysis) to a missense DCLRE1C variant.

As to this clone: The antigen is undetermined.

The ends lost 4 bases at V and 2 bases at J; junction bases unmatched: 5. Germline values: CDR1 MNHNY, CDR2 SVGAGI (reference sequence). This CDR3 has 16 residues. The sample taken for sequencing was PBMCs. The chain links TRBV6-6 to TRBJ1-4; 9 bases match TRBD1. This TCR was sampled from a woman aged 60-70 years in good health and CMV-seronegative. The CDR3 coding sequence is TGTGCCAGCAGTTCCGTGACAGGGGGGACTAATGAAAAACTGTTTTTT. This gives the protein CASSSVTGGTNEKLFF.